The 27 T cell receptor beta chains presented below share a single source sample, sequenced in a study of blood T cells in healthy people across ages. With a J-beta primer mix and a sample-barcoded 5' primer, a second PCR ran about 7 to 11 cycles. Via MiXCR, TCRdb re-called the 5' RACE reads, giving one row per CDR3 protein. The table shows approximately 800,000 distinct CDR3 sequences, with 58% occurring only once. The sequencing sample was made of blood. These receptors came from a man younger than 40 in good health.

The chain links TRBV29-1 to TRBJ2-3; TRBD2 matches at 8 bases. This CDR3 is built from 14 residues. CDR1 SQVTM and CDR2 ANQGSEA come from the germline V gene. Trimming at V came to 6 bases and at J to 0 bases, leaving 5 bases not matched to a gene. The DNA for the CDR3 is TGCAGCGTGATGGCTAGCGGGAGCACAGATACGCAGTATTTT. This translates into CSVMASGSTDTQYF.

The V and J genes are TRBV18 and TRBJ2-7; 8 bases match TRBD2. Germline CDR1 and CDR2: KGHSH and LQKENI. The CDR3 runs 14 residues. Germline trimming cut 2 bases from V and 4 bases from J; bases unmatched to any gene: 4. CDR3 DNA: TGTGCCAGCTCACCATCCCTAGCGGGTTACGAGCAGTACTTC. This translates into CASSPSLAGYEQYF.

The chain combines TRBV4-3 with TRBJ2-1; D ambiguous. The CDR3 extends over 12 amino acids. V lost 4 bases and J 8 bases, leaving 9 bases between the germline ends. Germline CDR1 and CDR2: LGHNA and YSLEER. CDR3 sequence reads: CASSRSGDEQFF. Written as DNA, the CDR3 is TGCGCCAGCAGCCGAAGTGGTGATGAGCAGTTCTTC.

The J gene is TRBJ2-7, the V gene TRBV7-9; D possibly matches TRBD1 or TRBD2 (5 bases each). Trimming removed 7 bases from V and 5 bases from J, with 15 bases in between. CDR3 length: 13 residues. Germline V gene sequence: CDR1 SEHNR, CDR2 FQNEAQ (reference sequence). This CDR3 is CASNTGTRNEQYF. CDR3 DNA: TGTGCCAGCAACACCGGGACCAGGAACGAGCAGTACTTC.

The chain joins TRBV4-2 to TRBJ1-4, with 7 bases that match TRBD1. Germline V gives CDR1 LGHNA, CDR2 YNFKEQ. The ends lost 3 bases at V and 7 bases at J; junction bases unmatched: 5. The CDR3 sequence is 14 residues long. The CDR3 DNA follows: TGTGCCAGCAGCCAGCAGGGGGGTACTGAAAAACTGTTTTTT. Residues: CASSQQGGTEKLFF.

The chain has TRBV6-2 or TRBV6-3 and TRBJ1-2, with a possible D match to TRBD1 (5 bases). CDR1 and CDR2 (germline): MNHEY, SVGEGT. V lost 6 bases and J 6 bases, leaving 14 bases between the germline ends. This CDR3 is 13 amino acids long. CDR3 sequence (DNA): TGTGCCAGCAGCCAGGGAATCCCGGATGGCTACACCTTC. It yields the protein CASSQGIPDGYTF.

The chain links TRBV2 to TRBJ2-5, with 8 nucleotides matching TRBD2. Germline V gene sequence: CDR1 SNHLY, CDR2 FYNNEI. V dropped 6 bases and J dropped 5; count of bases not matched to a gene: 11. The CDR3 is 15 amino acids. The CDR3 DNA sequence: TGTGCCAGCAGCGCCGGGACTAGTGGTTTGGAGACCCAGTACTTC. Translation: CASSAGTSGLETQYF.

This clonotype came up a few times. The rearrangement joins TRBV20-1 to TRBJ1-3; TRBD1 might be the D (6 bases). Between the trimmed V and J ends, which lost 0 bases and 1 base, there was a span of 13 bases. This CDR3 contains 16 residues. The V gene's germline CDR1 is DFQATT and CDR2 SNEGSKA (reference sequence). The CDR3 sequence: CSARDYRDPSGNTIYF. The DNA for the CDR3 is TGCAGTGCTAGAGATTACAGGGACCCATCTGGAAACACCATATATTTT.

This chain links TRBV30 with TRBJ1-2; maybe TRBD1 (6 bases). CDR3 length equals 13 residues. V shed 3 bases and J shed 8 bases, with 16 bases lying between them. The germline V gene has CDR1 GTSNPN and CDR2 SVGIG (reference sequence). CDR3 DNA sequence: TGTGCCTGGAGCGCTCAGGGGCTGGGGGGCTACACCTTC. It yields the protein CAWSAQGLGGYTF.

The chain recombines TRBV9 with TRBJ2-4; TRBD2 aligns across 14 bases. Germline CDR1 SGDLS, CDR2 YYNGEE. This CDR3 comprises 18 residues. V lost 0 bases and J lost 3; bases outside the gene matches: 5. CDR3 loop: CASSVAGLAGAGKNIQYF. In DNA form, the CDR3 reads TGTGCCAGCAGCGTAGCGGGACTAGCGGGAGCAGGCAAAAACATTCAGTACTTC.

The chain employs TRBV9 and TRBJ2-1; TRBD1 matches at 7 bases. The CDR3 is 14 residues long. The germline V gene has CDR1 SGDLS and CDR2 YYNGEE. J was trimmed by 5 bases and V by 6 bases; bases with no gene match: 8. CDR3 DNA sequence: TGTGCCAGCAACCGAAGAGGGGGCCACAATGAGCAGTTCTTC. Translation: CASNRRGGHNEQFF.

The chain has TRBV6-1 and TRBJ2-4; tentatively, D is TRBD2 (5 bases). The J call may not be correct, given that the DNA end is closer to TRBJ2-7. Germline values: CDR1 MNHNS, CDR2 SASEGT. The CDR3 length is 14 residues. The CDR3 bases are TGTGCCAGCAGTGACCCCGGACTGACCTACGAGCAGTACTTC. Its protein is CASSDPGLTYEQYF.

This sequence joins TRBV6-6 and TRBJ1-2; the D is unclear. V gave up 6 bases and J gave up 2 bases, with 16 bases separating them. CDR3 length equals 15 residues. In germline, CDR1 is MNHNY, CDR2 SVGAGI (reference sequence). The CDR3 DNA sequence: TGTGCCAGCAGCCCGGACGTAAAATCCAACTATGGCTACACCTTC. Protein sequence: CASSPDVKSNYGYTF.

CDR3 protein: CASSLLAVALYEQYF. CDR3 bases: TGTGCCAGCAGTTTACTAGCGGTTGCTCTCTACGAGCAGTACTTC. V is TRBV6-5 and J is TRBJ2-7; 8 bases line up with TRBD2. This CDR3 contains 15 residues. The germline V gene has CDR1 MNHEY and CDR2 SVGAGI. Trimming took 4 bases from V and 3 from J; bases not matched to a gene: 8.

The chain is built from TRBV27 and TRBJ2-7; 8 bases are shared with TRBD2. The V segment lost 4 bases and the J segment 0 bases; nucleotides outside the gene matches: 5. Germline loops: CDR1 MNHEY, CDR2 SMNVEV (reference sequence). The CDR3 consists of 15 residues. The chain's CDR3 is CASSSTGGSSYEQYF. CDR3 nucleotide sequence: TGTGCCAGCAGTTCTACGGGGGGGAGCTCCTACGAGCAGTACTTC.

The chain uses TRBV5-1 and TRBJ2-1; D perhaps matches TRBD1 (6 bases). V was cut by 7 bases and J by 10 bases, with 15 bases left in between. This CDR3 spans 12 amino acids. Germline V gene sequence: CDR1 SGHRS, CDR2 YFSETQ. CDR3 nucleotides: TGCGCCAGCCAGGGGCCCAACTCGGAGCAGTTCTTC. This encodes CASQGPNSEQFF.

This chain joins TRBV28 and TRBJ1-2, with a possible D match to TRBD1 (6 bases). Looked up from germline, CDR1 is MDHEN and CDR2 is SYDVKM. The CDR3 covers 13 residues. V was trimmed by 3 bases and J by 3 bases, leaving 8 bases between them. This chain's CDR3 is CASSFAGDYGYTF. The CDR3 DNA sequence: TGTGCCAGCAGTTTCGCAGGGGACTATGGCTACACCTTC.

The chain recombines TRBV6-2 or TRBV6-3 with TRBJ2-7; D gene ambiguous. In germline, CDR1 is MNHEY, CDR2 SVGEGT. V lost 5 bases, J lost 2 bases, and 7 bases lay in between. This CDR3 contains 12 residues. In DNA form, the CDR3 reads TGTGCCAGCAGTGGAAGCACCTACGAGCAGTACTTC. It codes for CASSGSTYEQYF.

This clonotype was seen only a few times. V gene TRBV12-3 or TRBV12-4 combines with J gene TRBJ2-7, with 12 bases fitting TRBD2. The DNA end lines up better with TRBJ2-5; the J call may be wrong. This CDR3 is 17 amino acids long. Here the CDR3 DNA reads TGTGCCAGCAGTTCCCGACTAGCGGGGGCTCTCCGGGAGACCCAGTACTTC. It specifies CASSSRLAGALRETQYF.

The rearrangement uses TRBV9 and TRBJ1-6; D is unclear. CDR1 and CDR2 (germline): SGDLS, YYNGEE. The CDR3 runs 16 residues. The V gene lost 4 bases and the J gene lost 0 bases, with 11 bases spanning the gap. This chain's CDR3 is CASSYDPSSYNSPLHF. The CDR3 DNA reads TGTGCCAGCAGCTATGACCCTAGCTCCTATAATTCACCCCTCCACTTT.

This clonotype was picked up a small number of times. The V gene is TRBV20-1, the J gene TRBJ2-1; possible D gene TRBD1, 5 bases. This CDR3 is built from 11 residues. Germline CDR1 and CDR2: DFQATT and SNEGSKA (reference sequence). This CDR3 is CSSTDNNEQFF. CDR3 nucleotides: TGCTCTTCGACAGATAACAATGAGCAGTTCTTC.

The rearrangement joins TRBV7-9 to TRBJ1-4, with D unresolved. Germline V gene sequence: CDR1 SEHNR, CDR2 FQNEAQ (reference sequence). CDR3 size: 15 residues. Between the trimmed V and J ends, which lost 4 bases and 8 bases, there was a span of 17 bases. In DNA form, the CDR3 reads TGTGCCAGCAGCTCGCTCGCCGGGGAGGGAGAAAAACTGTTTTTT. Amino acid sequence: CASSSLAGEGEKLFF.

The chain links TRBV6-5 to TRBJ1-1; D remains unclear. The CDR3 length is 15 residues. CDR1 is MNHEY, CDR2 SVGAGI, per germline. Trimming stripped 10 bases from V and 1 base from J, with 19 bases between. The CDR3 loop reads CATSNGGSGNTEAFF. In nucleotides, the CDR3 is TGTGCCACCAGCAATGGAGGGTCGGGGAACACTGAAGCTTTCTTT.

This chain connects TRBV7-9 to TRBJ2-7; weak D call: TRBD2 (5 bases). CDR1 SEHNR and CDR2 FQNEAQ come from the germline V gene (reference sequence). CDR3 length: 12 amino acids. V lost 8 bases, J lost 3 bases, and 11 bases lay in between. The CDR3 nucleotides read TGTGCCAGCGTGGGGAGCTTCTACGAGCAGTACTTC. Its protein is CASVGSFYEQYF. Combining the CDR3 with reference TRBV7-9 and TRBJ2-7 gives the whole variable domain DTGVSQNPRHKITKRGQNVTFRCDPISEHNRLYWYRQTLGQGPEFLTYFQNEAQLEKSRLLSDRFSAERPKGSFSTLEIQRTEQGDSAMYLCASVGSFYEQYFGPGTRLTVT.

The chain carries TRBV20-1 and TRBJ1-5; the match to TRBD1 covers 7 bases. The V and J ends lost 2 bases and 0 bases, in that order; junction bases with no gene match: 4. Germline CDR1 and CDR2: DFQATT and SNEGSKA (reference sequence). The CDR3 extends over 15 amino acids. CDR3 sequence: CSARRDSNSNQPQHF. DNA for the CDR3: TGCAGTGCTAGAAGGGACAGTAATAGCAATCAGCCCCAGCATTTT.

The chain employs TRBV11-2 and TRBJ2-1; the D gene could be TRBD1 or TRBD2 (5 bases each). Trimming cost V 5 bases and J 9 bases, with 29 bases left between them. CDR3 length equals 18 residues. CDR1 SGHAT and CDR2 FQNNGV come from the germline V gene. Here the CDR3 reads CASSRFQGPVRATIEQFF. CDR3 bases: TGTGCCAGCAGCCGCTTTCAGGGTCCAGTGAGGGCTACAATTGAGCAGTTCTTC.

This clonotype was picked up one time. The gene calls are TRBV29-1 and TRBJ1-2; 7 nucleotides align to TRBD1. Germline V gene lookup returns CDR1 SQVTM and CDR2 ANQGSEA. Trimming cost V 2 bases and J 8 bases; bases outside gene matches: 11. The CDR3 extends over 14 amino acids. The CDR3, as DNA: TGCAGCGTTGAATCTCTGGACAGGACGGTCGGCTACACCTTC. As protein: CSVESLDRTVGYTF.